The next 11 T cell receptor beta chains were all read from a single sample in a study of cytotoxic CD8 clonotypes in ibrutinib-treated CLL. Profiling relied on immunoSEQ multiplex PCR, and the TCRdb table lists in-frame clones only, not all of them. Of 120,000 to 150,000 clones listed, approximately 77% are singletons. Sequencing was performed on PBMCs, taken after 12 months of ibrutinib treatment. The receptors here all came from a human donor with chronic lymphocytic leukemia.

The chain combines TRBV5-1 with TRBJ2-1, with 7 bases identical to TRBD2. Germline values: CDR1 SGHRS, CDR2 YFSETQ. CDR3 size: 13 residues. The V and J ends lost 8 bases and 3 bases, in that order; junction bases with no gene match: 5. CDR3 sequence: CASRGEVYNEQFF. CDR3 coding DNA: TGCGCCAGTCGGGGGGAAGTCTACAATGAGCAGTTCTTC.

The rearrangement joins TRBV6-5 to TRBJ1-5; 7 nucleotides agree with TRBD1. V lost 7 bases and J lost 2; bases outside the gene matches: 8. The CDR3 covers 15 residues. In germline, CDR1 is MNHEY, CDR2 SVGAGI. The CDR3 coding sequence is TGTGCCAGCAACGATCAGGGGGAAGGCAATCAGCCCCAGCATTTT. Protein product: CASNDQGEGNQPQHF.

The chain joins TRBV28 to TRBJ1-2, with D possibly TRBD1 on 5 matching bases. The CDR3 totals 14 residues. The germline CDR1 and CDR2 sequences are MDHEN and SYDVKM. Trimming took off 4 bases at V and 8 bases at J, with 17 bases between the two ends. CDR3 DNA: TGTGCCAGCAGTTCCTCTTGGGACTGGCTCGGCTACACCTTC. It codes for CASSSSWDWLGYTF.

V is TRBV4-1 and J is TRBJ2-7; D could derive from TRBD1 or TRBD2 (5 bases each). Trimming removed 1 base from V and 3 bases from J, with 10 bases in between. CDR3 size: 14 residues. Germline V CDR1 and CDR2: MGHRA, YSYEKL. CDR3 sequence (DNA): TGCGCCAGCAGCCAAGGTCAGGGAGTCTACGAGCAGTACTTC. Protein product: CASSQGQGVYEQYF.

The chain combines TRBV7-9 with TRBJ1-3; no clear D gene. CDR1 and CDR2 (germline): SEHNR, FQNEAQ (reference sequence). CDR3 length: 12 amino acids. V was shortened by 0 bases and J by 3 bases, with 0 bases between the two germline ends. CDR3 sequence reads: CASSLAGNTIYF. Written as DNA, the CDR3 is TGTGCCAGCAGCTTAGCTGGAAACACCATATATTTT. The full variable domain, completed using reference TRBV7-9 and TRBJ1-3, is DTGVSQNPRHKITKRGQNVTFRCDPISEHNRLYWYRQTLGQGPEFLTYFQNEAQLEKSRLLSDRFSAERPKGSFSTLEIQRTEQGDSAMYLCASSLAGNTIYFGEGSWLTVV.

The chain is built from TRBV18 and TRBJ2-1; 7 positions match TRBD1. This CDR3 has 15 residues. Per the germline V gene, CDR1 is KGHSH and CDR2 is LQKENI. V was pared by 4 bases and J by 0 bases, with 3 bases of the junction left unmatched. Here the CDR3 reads CASSRDSSSYNEQFF. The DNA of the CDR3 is TGTGCCAGCTCACGGGACAGTAGCTCCTACAATGAGCAGTTCTTC. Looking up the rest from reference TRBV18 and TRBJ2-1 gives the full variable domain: NAGVMQNPRHLVRRRGQEARLRCSPMKGHSHVYWYRQLPEEGLKFMVYLQKENIIDESGMPKERFSAEFPKEGPSILRIQQVVRGDSAAYFCASSRDSSSYNEQFFGPGTRLTVL.

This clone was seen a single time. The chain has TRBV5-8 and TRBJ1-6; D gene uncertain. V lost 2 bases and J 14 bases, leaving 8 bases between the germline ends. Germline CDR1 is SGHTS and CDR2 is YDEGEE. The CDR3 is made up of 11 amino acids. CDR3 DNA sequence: TGTGCCAGCAGCTTCGGTCCCTCCCTCCACTTT. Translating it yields CASSFGPSLHF.

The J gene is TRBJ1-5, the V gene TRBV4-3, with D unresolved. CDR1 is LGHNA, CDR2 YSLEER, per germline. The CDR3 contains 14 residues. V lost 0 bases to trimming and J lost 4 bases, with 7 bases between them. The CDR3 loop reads CASSQDDQNQPQHF. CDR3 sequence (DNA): TGCGCCAGCAGCCAAGATGACCAAAATCAGCCCCAGCATTTT.

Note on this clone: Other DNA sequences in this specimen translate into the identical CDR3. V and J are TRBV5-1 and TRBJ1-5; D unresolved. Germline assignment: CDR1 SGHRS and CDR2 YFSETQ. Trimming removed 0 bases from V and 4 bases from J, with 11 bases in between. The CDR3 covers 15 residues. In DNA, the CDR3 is TGCGCCAGCAGCTTGGGGGATCGGGGTAATCAGCCCCAGCATTTT. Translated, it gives CASSLGDRGNQPQHF.

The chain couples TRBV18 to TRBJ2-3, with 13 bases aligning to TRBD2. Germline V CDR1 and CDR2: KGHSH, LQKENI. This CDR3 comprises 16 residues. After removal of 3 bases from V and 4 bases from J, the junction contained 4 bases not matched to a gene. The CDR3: CASSPPGLAGSDTQYF. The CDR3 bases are TGTGCCAGCTCACCCCCGGGACTAGCGGGGTCAGATACGCAGTATTTT.

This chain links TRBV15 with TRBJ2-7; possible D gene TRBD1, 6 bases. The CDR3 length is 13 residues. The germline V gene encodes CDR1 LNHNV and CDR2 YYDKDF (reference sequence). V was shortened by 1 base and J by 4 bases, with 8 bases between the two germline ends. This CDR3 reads CATSRVQGYEQYF. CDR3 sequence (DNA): TGTGCCACCAGCAGAGTTCAGGGGTACGAGCAGTACTTC. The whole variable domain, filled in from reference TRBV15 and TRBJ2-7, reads DAMVIQNPRYQVTQFGKPVTLSCSQTLNHNVMYWYQQKSSQAPKLLFHYYDKDFNNEADTPDNFQSRRPNTSFCFLDIRSPGLGDTAMYLCATSRVQGYEQYFGPGTRLTVT.